What follows are 5 T cell receptor beta chains derived from one specimen sequenced in a study of blood T cell repertoires in COVID-19. The method was immunoSEQ multiplex PCR; TCRdb's version includes in-frame clones alone and lacks a portion of them. The sample consists of 150,000 to 200,000 clones, approximately 84% of them appearing once. Input material: peripheral blood. These receptors came from a human donor with acute or convalescent COVID-19. The donor label of this sample is uncertain.

The chain joins TRBV29-1 to TRBJ1-5; 9 bases agree with TRBD1. CDR3 length: 15 residues. V gave up 0 bases and J gave up 5 bases; unmatched junction bases: 5. Germline lookup yields CDR1 SQVTM and CDR2 ANQGSEA. The CDR3 region has the DNA TGCAGCGTTGAAGATCTTAGACAGGGGGATCAGCCCCAGCATTTT. Encoded protein: CSVEDLRQGDQPQHF. Full variable domain (outside the CDR3, taken from reference TRBV29-1 and TRBJ1-5): SAVISQKPSRDICQRGTSLTIQCQVDSQVTMMFWYRQQPGQSLTLIATANQGSEATYESGFVIDKFPISRPNLTFSTLTVSNMSPEDSSIYLCSVEDLRQGDQPQHFGDGTRLSIL.

The V call is TRBV6-6, the J call TRBJ2-2, with D perhaps matching TRBD1 (6 bases). The V end was cut by 5 bases, the J end by 1 base, with 17 bases between. Looked up from germline, CDR1 is MNHNY and CDR2 is SVGAGI (reference sequence). CDR3 length: 17 amino acids. CDR3 sequence: CASSRTRDIWNTGELFF. The CDR3, as DNA: TGTGCCAGCAGTCGAACCAGGGACATCTGGAACACCGGGGAGCTGTTTTTT.

V gene TRBV7-9 combines with J gene TRBJ2-3, with 9 bases aligning to TRBD1. The germline V gene encodes CDR1 SEHNR and CDR2 FQNEAQ (reference sequence). V trimming: 0 bases; J trimming: 5 bases; junction bases outside the gene matches: 6. The CDR3 spans 16 residues. The CDR3 loop reads CASSLAAPTGGDTQYF. The CDR3 region has the DNA TGTGCCAGCAGCTTAGCGGCTCCGACAGGGGGAGATACGCAGTATTTT.

V usage is TRBV10-1 and J usage is TRBJ1-1, with D possibly TRBD1 on 5 matching bases. Germline assignment: CDR1 WNHNN and CDR2 SYGVQD (reference sequence). The CDR3 runs to 15 residues. Trimming took 4 bases from V and 6 from J, leaving 18 bases between them. The CDR3 loop is CASSATGTGGPEAFF. CDR3 DNA: TGCGCCAGCAGTGCTACCGGGACGGGGGGACCTGAAGCTTTCTTT.

The chain uses TRBV13 and TRBJ2-7, with 10 bases fitting TRBD1. Germline values: CDR1 PRHDT, CDR2 FYEKMQ (reference sequence). J gave up 7 bases and V 5 bases, and 11 bases lay outside the gene matches. CDR3 size: 15 residues. The CDR3 loop is CASSKRDRGVGEQYF. CDR3 DNA: TGTGCCAGCAGCAAACGGGACAGGGGAGTTGGGGAGCAGTACTTC.